The rows below give T cell receptor beta chains drawn from one sample of a study of blood T cell repertoires in COVID-19. Produced via immunoSEQ multiplex PCR; TCRdb's table is partial and in-frame only. Found here are over 300,000 clones, 86% of them singletons; the top ten hold about 1.6%. Specimen: peripheral blood. These receptors were obtained from a woman aged 50 to 60 with acute or convalescent COVID-19. The conserved cysteine and the conserved F or W are not part of the CDR3 here. The D gene is left open where the match is weak.

V gene: TRBV27
D gene: TRBD1
J gene: TRBJ2-7
CDR3 protein: ASSLSGRGSEQY

V gene: TRBV10-3
D gene: TRBD1
J gene: TRBJ1-1
CDR3 protein: AISTGVTEAF

V gene: TRBV27
D gene: TRBD2
J gene: TRBJ2-3
CDR3 protein: ASRRTRADTQY

V gene: TRBV3-1/TRBV3-2
D gene: .
J gene: TRBJ1-5
CDR3 protein: ASSQLISNQPQH

V gene: TRBV7-2
D gene: TRBD1
J gene: TRBJ1-2
CDR3 protein: ASSSRTGGKVGYT

V gene: TRBV6-5
D gene: .
J gene: TRBJ2-7
CDR3 protein: ASSRRGPRGYEQY

V gene: TRBV9
D gene: .
J gene: TRBJ2-3
CDR3 protein: ASSATGLTDTQY

V gene: TRBV9
D gene: TRBD1
J gene: TRBJ1-6
CDR3 protein: ASSVRQGDNSPLH

V gene: TRBV19
D gene: TRBD2
J gene: TRBJ2-1
CDR3 protein: ASSVRLAIFRNEQF

V gene: TRBV5-1
D gene: TRBD1
J gene: TRBJ2-7
CDR3 protein: ASSHEDRGRYEQY

V gene: TRBV27
D gene: .
J gene: TRBJ2-1
CDR3 protein: ASRQSSYNEQF

V gene: TRBV28
D gene: TRBD2
J gene: TRBJ2-1
CDR3 protein: ASTDRGGGPGEQF

V gene: TRBV13
D gene: TRBD1
J gene: TRBJ1-2
CDR3 protein: ASSSTGISYGYT

V gene: TRBV2
D gene: .
J gene: TRBJ1-4
CDR3 protein: ASSEDLSNEKLF

V gene: TRBV4-2
D gene: TRBD2
J gene: TRBJ2-3
CDR3 protein: ASSQERWREPDTQY

V gene: TRBV2
D gene: TRBD1
J gene: TRBJ1-5
CDR3 protein: ASSTGGGSQPQH

V gene: TRBV7-3
D gene: TRBD1
J gene: TRBJ1-1
CDR3 protein: ASSRQGMNTEAF

V gene: TRBV9
D gene: .
J gene: TRBJ2-7
CDR3 protein: ASSALSRARSYEQY

V gene: TRBV10-3
D gene: TRBD2
J gene: TRBJ2-1
CDR3 protein: ASRAGMGAGGSEQF

V gene: TRBV28
D gene: TRBD1
J gene: TRBJ1-2
CDR3 protein: ASSFLGQGAHGYT

V gene: TRBV5-4
D gene: TRBD1
J gene: TRBJ2-1
CDR3 protein: ASSFVGQDNEQF

V gene: TRBV27
D gene: TRBD1
J gene: TRBJ2-1
CDR3 protein: ASSYRGANEQF

V gene: TRBV7-3
D gene: .
J gene: TRBJ1-1
CDR3 protein: ASSFQGGMAF

V gene: TRBV11-3
D gene: TRBD2
J gene: TRBJ2-2
CDR3 protein: ASSLDGTSGRGELF

V gene: TRBV5-5
D gene: .
J gene: TRBJ1-1
CDR3 protein: ASSLYGTKTLNTEAF

V gene: TRBV10-3
D gene: TRBD2
J gene: TRBJ2-2
CDR3 protein: AISPTSAGNTGELF

V gene: TRBV10-2
D gene: .
J gene: TRBJ1-2
CDR3 protein: ASRVSLGTREANYGYT

V gene: TRBV11-2
D gene: TRBD2
J gene: TRBJ2-2
CDR3 protein: ASSSRGGGTGELF

V gene: TRBV28
D gene: .
J gene: TRBJ2-7
CDR3 protein: ASSLWVGNEQY

V gene: TRBV18
D gene: .
J gene: TRBJ2-3
CDR3 protein: ASSPGQTGVSDTQY

V gene: TRBV12-3/TRBV12-4
D gene: .
J gene: TRBJ2-5
CDR3 protein: ASTPQQFGTQY

V gene: TRBV9
D gene: TRBD1
J gene: TRBJ2-7
CDR3 protein: ASSVAQGGFYEQY

V gene: TRBV6-5
D gene: .
J gene: TRBJ1-4
CDR3 protein: ASSYSAGEKLF

V gene: TRBV20-1
D gene: TRBD1
J gene: TRBJ2-6
CDR3 protein: SASWGQGLANVLT

V gene: TRBV27
D gene: .
J gene: TRBJ2-7
CDR3 protein: ASSLSEGVAYEQY

V gene: TRBV9
D gene: .
J gene: TRBJ2-1
CDR3 protein: ASSVRLTNEQF

V gene: TRBV15
D gene: .
J gene: TRBJ2-2
CDR3 protein: ATSSLRGELF

V gene: TRBV15
D gene: TRBD2
J gene: TRBJ2-1
CDR3 protein: ATSRVSGRASEQF

V gene: TRBV27
D gene: TRBD1
J gene: TRBJ1-6
CDR3 protein: ASTKSGGLRTYNSPLH

V gene: TRBV5-1
D gene: .
J gene: TRBJ2-1
CDR3 protein: ASSLGGRRNEQF

V gene: TRBV19
D gene: .
J gene: TRBJ1-1
CDR3 protein: ASSIDREGGSTEAF

V gene: TRBV5-6
D gene: TRBD1
J gene: TRBJ1-6
CDR3 protein: ASSLIDRGSSPLH